Listed here is a single T cell receptor beta chain. Its specificity is not known. This record comes from a study of persistence of HIV-infected CD4 T cells. Study findings and constraints: Antigen-responding cells were enriched for degenerate expanded CDR3beta sequences.

This was the immunoSEQ version 4 assay in survey mode. TCRdb's table, derived via immunoSEQ multiplex PCR, lists solely in-frame clones and lacks some. The table includes 36,000 or so clones, roughly four fifths detected once. Per the germline V gene, CDR1 is LGHDT and CDR2 is YNNKEL (reference sequence). There are 12 residues in the CDR3. V gave up 8 bases and J gave up 6 bases, with 10 bases separating them. An overlapping HIV-1 Gag peptide pool stimulated these cells at approximately 1 ug/peptide/mL. Sorted nonresponding memory CD4+ T cells were CD40L-negative, CD69-negative, CD45RO-high. Anti-CD28/CD49d costimulation, CD40-blocking antibody and enfuvirtide were given to CD8-depleted PBMCs for under 20 hours.

The material was cultured CD4+ T cells from PBMCs, obtained from a patient who received antiretroviral therapy. The chain couples TRBV3-1 (or the pseudogene TRBV3-2) to TRBJ1-4; the D gene is possibly TRBD1 (5 bases). The sequence derives from an adult with HIV. The donor label of this sample is uncertain. The CDR3 coding sequence is TGTGCCAGCGGTCCGGGGGATGAAAAACTGTTTTTT. Translated, it gives CASGPGDEKLFF.